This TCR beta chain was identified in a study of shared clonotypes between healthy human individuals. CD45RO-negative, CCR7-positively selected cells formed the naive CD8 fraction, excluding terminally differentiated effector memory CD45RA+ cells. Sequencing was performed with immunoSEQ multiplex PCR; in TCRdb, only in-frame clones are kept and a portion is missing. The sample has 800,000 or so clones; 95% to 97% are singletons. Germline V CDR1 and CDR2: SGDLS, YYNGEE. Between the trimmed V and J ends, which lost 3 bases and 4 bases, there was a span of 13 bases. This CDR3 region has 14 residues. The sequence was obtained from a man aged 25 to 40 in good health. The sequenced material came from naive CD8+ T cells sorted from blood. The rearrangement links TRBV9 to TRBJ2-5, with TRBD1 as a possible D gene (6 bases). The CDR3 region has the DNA TGTGCCAGCAGCGCTGGGACAACCATAGAGACCCAGTACTTC. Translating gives CASSAGTTIETQYF. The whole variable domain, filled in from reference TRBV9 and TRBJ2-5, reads DSGVTQTPKHLITATGQRVTLRCSPRSGDLSVYWYQQSLDQGLQFLIQYYNGEERAKGNILERFSAQQFPDLHSELNLSSLELGDSALYFCASSAGTTIETQYFGPGTRLLVL.